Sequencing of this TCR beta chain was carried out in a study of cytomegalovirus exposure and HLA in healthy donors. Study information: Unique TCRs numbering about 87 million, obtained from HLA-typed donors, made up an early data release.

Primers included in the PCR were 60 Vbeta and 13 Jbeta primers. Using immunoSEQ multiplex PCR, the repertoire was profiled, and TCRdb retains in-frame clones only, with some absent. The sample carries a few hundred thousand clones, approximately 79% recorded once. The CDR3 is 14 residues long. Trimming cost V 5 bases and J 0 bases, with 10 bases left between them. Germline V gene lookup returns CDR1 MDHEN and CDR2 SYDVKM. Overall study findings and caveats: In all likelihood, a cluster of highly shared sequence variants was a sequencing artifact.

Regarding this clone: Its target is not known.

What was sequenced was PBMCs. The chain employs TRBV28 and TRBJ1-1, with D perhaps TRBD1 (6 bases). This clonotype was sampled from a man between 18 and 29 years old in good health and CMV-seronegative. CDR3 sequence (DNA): TGTGCCAGCAGTAGGACAGCCATGAACACTGAAGCTTTCTTT. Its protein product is CASSRTAMNTEAFF.